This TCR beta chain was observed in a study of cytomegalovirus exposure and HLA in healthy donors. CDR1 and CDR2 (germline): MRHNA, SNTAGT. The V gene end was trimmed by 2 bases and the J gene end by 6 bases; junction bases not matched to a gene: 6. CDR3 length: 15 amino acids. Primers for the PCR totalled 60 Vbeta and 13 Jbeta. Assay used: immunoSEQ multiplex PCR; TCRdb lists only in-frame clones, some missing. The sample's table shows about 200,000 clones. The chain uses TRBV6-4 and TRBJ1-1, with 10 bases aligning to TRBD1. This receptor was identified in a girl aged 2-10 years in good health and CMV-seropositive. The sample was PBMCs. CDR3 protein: CASSDRGQGISEAFF. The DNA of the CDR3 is TGTGCCAGCAGTGACAGGGGACAGGGGATATCTGAAGCTTTCTTT.